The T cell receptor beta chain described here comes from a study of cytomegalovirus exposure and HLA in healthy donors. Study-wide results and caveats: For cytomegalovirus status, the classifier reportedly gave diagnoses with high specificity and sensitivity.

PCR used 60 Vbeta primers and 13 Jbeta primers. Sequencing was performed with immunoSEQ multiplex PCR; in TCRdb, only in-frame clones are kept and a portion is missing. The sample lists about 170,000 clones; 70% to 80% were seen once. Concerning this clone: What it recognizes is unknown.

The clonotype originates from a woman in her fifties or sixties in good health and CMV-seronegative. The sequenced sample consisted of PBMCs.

CDR3 DNA sequence: TGCAGCGCAGACCTTAGCACGTTAGACAATGAGCAGTTCTTC. This sequence encodes CSADLSTLDNEQFF. This chain connects TRBV29-1 to TRBJ2-1; D unclear. V was cut by 7 bases and J by 5 bases, with 18 bases left in between. Germline V gene data show CDR1 as SQVTM and CDR2 as ANQGSEA. The CDR3 covers 14 residues.